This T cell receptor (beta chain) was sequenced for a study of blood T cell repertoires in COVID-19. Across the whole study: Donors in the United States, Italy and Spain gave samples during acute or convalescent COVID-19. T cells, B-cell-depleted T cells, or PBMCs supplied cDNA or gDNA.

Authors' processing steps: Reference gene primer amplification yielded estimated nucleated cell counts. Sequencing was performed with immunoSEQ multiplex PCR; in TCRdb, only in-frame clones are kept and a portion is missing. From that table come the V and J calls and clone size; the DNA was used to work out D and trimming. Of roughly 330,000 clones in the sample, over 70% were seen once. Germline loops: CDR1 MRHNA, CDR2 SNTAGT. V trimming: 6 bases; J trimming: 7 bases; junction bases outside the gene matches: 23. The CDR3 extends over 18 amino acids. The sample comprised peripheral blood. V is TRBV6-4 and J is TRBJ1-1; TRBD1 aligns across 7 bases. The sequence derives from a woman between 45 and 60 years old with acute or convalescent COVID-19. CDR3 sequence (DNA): TGTGCCAGCAGCCCGACCGGGACAGTATTTAACTTCCGTATTGAAGCTTTCTTT. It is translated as CASSPTGTVFNFRIEAFF.